The next 22 T cell receptor beta chains were all read from a single sample in a study of cytomegalovirus exposure and HLA in healthy donors. Amplification used 60 Vbeta primers and 13 Jbeta primers. Assay used: immunoSEQ multiplex PCR; TCRdb lists only in-frame clones, some missing. This sample has under 300,000 clones, with more than 80% found just once. Sequences were obtained from PBMCs. The source of these receptors is a man aged 40-50 years in good health and CMV-seropositive.

The chain employs TRBV1 and TRBJ2-3; TRBD1 was called by the table and not checked on the DNA. TRBV1 is a recognized pseudogene. CDR3 length: 13 amino acids. The CDR3 DNA sequence: TGCACCAGCAAGGACAGGGGCGCAGATACGCAGTATTTT. Residues: CTSKDRGADTQYF.

The rearrangement uses TRBV10-2 and TRBJ2-5; the match to TRBD2 covers 13 bases. V shed 3 bases and J 4 bases; nucleotides not matched to a gene: 5. This CDR3 has 16 amino acids. Germline loops: CDR1 WSHSY, CDR2 SAAADI. The CDR3 here is CASSDSGTSGTETQYF. In nucleotides, the CDR3 is TGCGCCAGCAGTGACTCGGGGACTAGCGGGACAGAGACCCAGTACTTC.

V is TRBV10-1 and J is TRBJ2-7; TRBD1 agrees at 7 bases. The CDR3 covers 15 residues. With V trimmed by 2 bases and J by 2 bases, 6 bases remained unmatched. Germline V gene sequence: CDR1 WNHNN, CDR2 SYGVQD (reference sequence). As DNA, the CDR3 is TGCGCCAGCAGTGAGGGACAGGTGAGCACCTACGAGCAGTACTTC. Protein product: CASSEGQVSTYEQYF.

This clone has just one count. The CDR3 protein is CASSLAGPLGEQYF. The CDR3 bases are TGTGCCAGCAGCTTAGCCGGTCCCCTCGGGGAGCAGTACTTC. This chain links TRBV7-2 with TRBJ2-7, with D unresolved. There are 14 residues in the CDR3. V shed 0 bases and J shed 7 bases, with 13 bases lying between them. Germline CDR1 reads SGHTA; CDR2 reads FQGNSA.

The J gene is TRBJ2-5, the V gene TRBV5-1; D unresolved. There are 11 residues in the CDR3. Germline CDR1 is SGHRS and CDR2 is YFSETQ. The V and J ends lost 2 bases and 5 bases respectively, with 4 bases between them. The CDR3 region has the DNA TGCGCCAGCAGCTTTGAGGAGACCCAGTACTTC. Amino acid sequence: CASSFEETQYF.

The chain combines TRBV4-3 with TRBJ1-1; D ambiguous. Trimming removed 0 bases at V and 4 bases at J, with 9 bases between. The CDR3 covers 14 residues. Germline loops: CDR1 LGHNA, CDR2 YSLEER. CDR3 amino acids: CASSQDRGSTEAFF. The CDR3 region has the DNA TGCGCCAGCAGCCAAGATCGCGGTAGCACTGAAGCTTTCTTT.

This clone was seen once. The rearrangement links TRBV7-2 to TRBJ2-2; 8 positions agree with TRBD1. The CDR3 runs to 15 residues. Trimming at V came to 5 bases and at J to 4 bases, leaving 6 bases not matched to a gene. Germline V gives CDR1 SGHTA, CDR2 FQGNSA. CDR3 nucleotide sequence: TGTGCCAGCAGCCGGACAGGGTTTAGCACCGGGGAGCTGTTTTTT. It specifies CASSRTGFSTGELFF.

The chain is built from TRBV27 and TRBJ2-3; 9 bases map to TRBD2. Germline-derived CDR1 and CDR2 are MNHEY and SMNVEV (reference sequence). Losses at the gene ends were 1 base for V and 2 bases for J; bases not matched to a gene: 4. The CDR3 totals 16 residues. DNA for the CDR3: TGTGCCAGCAGTTTATATCTAGCGGGACTCACAGATACGCAGTATTTT. Its translation is CASSLYLAGLTDTQYF.

The J gene is TRBJ1-2, the V gene TRBV2; a possible D gene is TRBD1 (6 bases). The germline V gene encodes CDR1 SNHLY and CDR2 FYNNEI. The CDR3 covers 15 residues. Trimming stripped 4 bases from V and 6 bases from J, with 18 bases between. For the CDR3, the DNA is TGTGCCAGCAGTGGTCCAGCCTGGGAGGGGGATGGCTACACCTTC. As protein: CASSGPAWEGDGYTF.

The chain carries TRBV6-5 and TRBJ1-2; D is possibly TRBD1 (6 bases). The CDR3 is 14 residues long. V gave up 6 bases and J gave up 4 bases, with 15 bases separating them. Germline V gives CDR1 MNHEY, CDR2 SVGAGI. CDR3 protein: CASREQGQAYGYTF. CDR3 bases: TGTGCCAGCAGAGAGCAGGGGCAGGCCTATGGCTACACCTTC.

This clone was seen just once. The chain employs TRBV19 and TRBJ2-1; D possibly corresponds to TRBD1 (5 bases). The CDR3 loop spans 14 amino acids. Germline V gene sequence: CDR1 LNHDA, CDR2 SQIVND (reference sequence). The V end lost 9 bases, the J end lost 7 bases, and 19 bases lay between the germline ends. The CDR3 is CASKFGPSGNEQFF. In DNA form, the CDR3 reads TGTGCCAGCAAGTTCGGGCCCTCAGGGAATGAGCAGTTCTTC.

There are a few counts of this clone. The chain employs TRBV5-4 and TRBJ1-2; TRBD1 matches 7 bases. This CDR3 spans 12 amino acids. Germline loops: CDR1 SGHNT, CDR2 YYREEE (reference sequence). Trimming removed 4 bases from V and 8 bases from J; junction bases left unmatched: 5. The CDR3 sequence is CASSLRQGGYTF. The CDR3 nucleotides read TGTGCCAGCAGCCTCCGACAGGGAGGCTACACCTTC.

The chain joins TRBV30 to TRBJ2-2; D unclear. CDR1 GTSNPN and CDR2 SVGIG come from the germline V gene (reference sequence). The V end lost 1 base, the J end lost 3 bases, and 12 bases lay between the germline ends. This CDR3 has 15 amino acids. In nucleotides, the CDR3 is TGTGCCTGGAGTGAACTCGCCGGAGACACCGGGGAGCTGTTTTTT. Protein product: CAWSELAGDTGELFF.

This clone was seen a handful of times. This sequence joins TRBV5-4 and TRBJ2-5; TRBD2 agrees at 7 bases. CDR3 length: 14 residues. Losses at the gene ends were 4 bases for V and 2 bases for J; bases not matched to a gene: 5. From germline, CDR1 is SGHNT and CDR2 YYREEE (reference sequence). CDR3 loop: CASSTGLIQETQYF. The CDR3 nucleotides are TGTGCCAGCAGCACGGGACTAATTCAAGAGACCCAGTACTTC.

The genes are TRBV28 and TRBJ2-7; the match to TRBD1 covers 9 bases. Trimming cost V 7 bases and J 3 bases; bases outside gene matches: 10. This CDR3 has 15 residues. Germline lookup yields CDR1 MDHEN and CDR2 SYDVKM. The CDR3 loop reads CASTPSTGGHYEQYF. In DNA, the CDR3 is TGTGCCAGCACCCCCTCGACAGGGGGGCACTACGAGCAGTACTTC.

The chain joins TRBV4-2 to TRBJ2-5, with a weak D call TRBD2 (5 bases). The germline V and J ends were trimmed by 4 bases and 2 bases, with 14 bases remaining between them. The germline gives CDR1 LGHNA, CDR2 YNFKEQ. This CDR3 is 15 amino acids long. Here the CDR3 DNA reads TGTGCCAGCAGCCTGGAGGCGCGACCACAAGAGACCCAGTACTTC. It is translated as CASSLEARPQETQYF.

V usage is TRBV4-3 and J usage is TRBJ2-7; D is undetermined. The CDR3 sequence is 13 residues long. Trimming took 2 bases from V and 2 from J, leaving 7 bases between them. Germline CDR1 LGHNA, CDR2 YSLEER. The CDR3 sequence: CASSQSRTYEQYF. DNA of the CDR3: TGCGCCAGCAGCCAATCCAGAACCTACGAGCAGTACTTC.

V gene TRBV27 combines with J gene TRBJ2-7, with 7 bases matching TRBD1. The germline V gene has CDR1 MNHEY and CDR2 SMNVEV (reference sequence). After removal of 5 bases from V and 2 bases from J, the junction contained 6 bases not matched to a gene. The CDR3 length is 14 residues. CDR3 sequence: CASSLRTGPYEQYF. In DNA form, the CDR3 reads TGTGCCAGCAGTCTCCGGACAGGTCCCTACGAGCAGTACTTC.

The chain carries TRBV15 and TRBJ1-5; D gene ambiguous. V lost 5 bases and J lost 2, with 10 bases in between. CDR1 LNHNV and CDR2 YYDKDF come from the germline V gene (reference sequence). The CDR3 spans 14 residues. The CDR3 spells CATSRGAGNQPQHF. The CDR3 DNA follows: TGTGCCACCAGCCGGGGAGCGGGCAATCAGCCCCAGCATTTT.

The rearrangement links TRBV19 to TRBJ2-2; 8 positions match TRBD1. The CDR3 contains 13 residues. The V and J ends lost 8 bases and 7 bases, in that order; junction bases with no gene match: 6. Germline CDR1 LNHDA, CDR2 SQIVND (reference sequence). The CDR3 region is CASLQGADGELFF. The CDR3 DNA follows: TGTGCCAGTCTGCAGGGGGCTGACGGGGAGCTGTTTTTT.

This chain uses TRBV10-1 with TRBJ2-5, with 7 bases fitting TRBD1. Germline V gene lookup returns CDR1 WNHNN and CDR2 SYGVQD (reference sequence). V trimming: 3 bases; J trimming: 2 bases; junction bases outside the gene matches: 3. This CDR3 region has 14 residues. CDR3 sequence reads: CASSDRQGQETQYF. DNA for the CDR3: TGCGCCAGCAGTGATCGACAGGGTCAAGAGACCCAGTACTTC.

This sequence joins TRBV5-6 and TRBJ2-7; TRBD2 matches at 7 bases. This CDR3 contains 15 residues. The germline V gene encodes CDR1 SGHDT and CDR2 YYEEEE. J was trimmed by 1 base and V by 0 bases; bases with no gene match: 4. DNA of the CDR3: TGTGCCAGCAGCTTGGGGGGGGGACCTTCCTACGAGCAGTACTTC. This gives the protein CASSLGGGPSYEQYF. Supplemented by reference TRBV5-6 and TRBJ2-7, the full variable domain reads DAGVTQSPTHLIKTRGQQVTLRCSPKSGHDTVSWYQQALGQGPQFIFQYYEEEERQRGNFPDRFSGHQFPNYSSELNVNALLLGDSALYLCASSLGGGPSYEQYFGPGTRLTVT.